The 20 T cell receptor beta chains below were found in one sample sequenced in a study of blood T cells in healthy people across ages. Alongside a J-beta primer mix, a sample-barcoded 5' primer served in a second PCR lasting roughly 7 to 12 cycles. Using its own MiXCR run on the 5' RACE reads, TCRdb lists one record per CDR3 protein. This table has about 780,000 distinct CDR3 sequences, about 62% appearing once. Sequences were obtained from blood. The receptors shown here come from a man aged 25 to 45 in good health.

This clonotype occurred a few times. V is TRBV7-9 and J is TRBJ2-7, with D possibly called TRBD1 or TRBD2 (5 bases each). This CDR3 spans 16 amino acids. With 4 bases removed from V and 0 bases from J, the gap between germline ends came to 16 bases. Looked up from germline, CDR1 is SEHNR and CDR2 is FQNEAQ (reference sequence). CDR3 protein: CASSSIGTSSSYEQYF. In DNA, the CDR3 is TGTGCCAGCAGCTCTATCGGGACCTCGAGCTCCTACGAGCAGTACTTC. The variable domain in full, with the rest retrieved from reference TRBV7-9 and TRBJ2-7, is DTGVSQNPRHKITKRGQNVTFRCDPISEHNRLYWYRQTLGQGPEFLTYFQNEAQLEKSRLLSDRFSAERPKGSFSTLEIQRTEQGDSAMYLCASSSIGTSSSYEQYFGPGTRLTVT.

CDR3 region: CSVAGQGSTEAFF. CDR3 sequence (DNA): TGCAGCGTAGCGGGACAGGGGAGCACTGAAGCTTTCTTT. The rearrangement joins TRBV29-1 to TRBJ1-1; 10 bases agree with TRBD1. J gave up 4 bases and V 6 bases, and 5 bases lay outside the gene matches. The CDR3 length is 13 residues. Germline CDR1 is SQVTM and CDR2 is ANQGSEA.

J is TRBJ1-2 and V is TRBV15; no clear D gene. The length of the CDR3 is 13 residues. Germline V gene lookup returns CDR1 LNHNV and CDR2 YYDKDF (reference sequence). Trimming stripped 5 bases from V and 2 bases from J, with 9 bases between. Here the CDR3 DNA reads TGTGCCACCAGCTCCGACGGGAACTATGGCTACACCTTC. It encodes CATSSDGNYGYTF. The entire variable domain, with the rest obtained from reference TRBV15 and TRBJ1-2, is as follows: DAMVIQNPRYQVTQFGKPVTLSCSQTLNHNVMYWYQQKSSQAPKLLFHYYDKDFNNEADTPDNFQSRRPNTSFCFLDIRSPGLGDTAMYLCATSSDGNYGYTFGSGTRLTVV.

The sample holds a few counts of this clonotype. V usage is TRBV20-1 and J usage is TRBJ2-3, with 7 bases matching TRBD2. The V and J ends lost 5 bases and 0 bases, in that order; junction bases with no gene match: 8. Germline V lookup: CDR1 DFQATT, CDR2 SNEGSKA (reference sequence). This CDR3 is 15 amino acids long. The CDR3 here is CSAESGESSTDTQYF. The CDR3 DNA reads TGCAGTGCTGAAAGCGGGGAGTCTAGCACAGATACGCAGTATTTT.

Note on this clonotype: This sequence may be a read error, since a much larger clone differs from it by one base. V is TRBV28 and J is TRBJ2-5; 9 bases map to TRBD1. TRBJ2-7 explains the end of the DNA better; the J call may be wrong. Germline V gene data show CDR1 as MDHEN and CDR2 as SYDVKM. The CDR3 length is 14 residues. The chain's CDR3 is CASSQWDRAYEQYF. CDR3 coding DNA: TGTGCCAGCAGCCAATGGGACAGGGCCTACGAGCAGTACTTC.

About this clonotype: Its ends do not fully match the called genes, so a read error is possible. V is TRBV20-1 and J is TRBJ2-1; D is perhaps TRBD1 (6 bases). The CDR3 is made up of 16 amino acids. Germline V gene sequence: CDR1 DFQATT, CDR2 SNEGSKA (reference sequence). The CDR3 region is CSARFRVGASYKEQFF. In nucleotides, the CDR3 is TGCAGTGCTAGATTTCGGGTGGGGGCCTCCTACAAGGAGCAGTTCTTC.

The count of this clonotype is one. The chain couples TRBV7-9 to TRBJ1-2; 10 positions agree with TRBD1. The V and J ends lost 6 bases and 3 bases, in that order; junction bases with no gene match: 7. Looked up from germline, CDR1 is SEHNR and CDR2 is FQNEAQ (reference sequence). The CDR3 has 15 residues. DNA of the CDR3: TGTGCCAGCAGGACGACAGGGGGCTTAGACTATGGCTACACCTTC. Protein: CASRTTGGLDYGYTF.

This chain connects TRBV5-1 to TRBJ2-5; 14 bases match TRBD2. Germline CDR1 and CDR2: SGHRS and YFSETQ. Germline trimming cut 1 base from V and 1 base from J; bases unmatched to any gene: 3. This CDR3 spans 17 amino acids. The CDR3 DNA reads TGCGCCAGCAGCTTGCGTGGACTAGCGGGGGGCCAAGAGACCCAGTACTTC. It specifies CASSLRGLAGGQETQYF.

V usage is TRBV4-3 and J usage is TRBJ1-2; 7 nucleotides align to TRBD1. Germline loops: CDR1 LGHNA, CDR2 YSLEER. CDR3 length equals 15 residues. V gave up 4 bases and J gave up 4 bases; unmatched junction bases: 9. CDR3: CASSPGTEHSYGYTF. The CDR3 DNA reads TGCGCCAGCAGCCCTGGGACAGAACATTCCTATGGCTACACCTTC.

This clonotype was recorded a few times. This chain uses TRBV6-1 with TRBJ2-3; unclear D gene. The V gene's germline CDR1 is MNHNS and CDR2 SASEGT. CDR3 length: 13 residues. Deletions cut 8 bases from V and 3 bases from J, with 12 bases between. The CDR3 DNA sequence: TGTGCCAGCGGGGAACGGCCGACAGATACGCAGTATTTT. This codes for CASGERPTDTQYF.

The chain combines TRBV27 with TRBJ2-4; possibly TRBD1 for D (6 bases). Between the trimmed V and J ends, which lost 4 bases and 0 bases, there was a span of 19 bases. The V gene's germline CDR1 is MNHEY and CDR2 SMNVEV (reference sequence). The CDR3 spans 18 residues. Written as DNA, the CDR3 is TGTGCCAGCAGTTCGGCAGAGGGGGACATCCTAGCCAAAAACATTCAGTACTTC. This codes for CASSSAEGDILAKNIQYF.

V and J are TRBV3-1 and TRBJ1-6; 9 bases align to TRBD1. The CDR3 consists of 14 residues. Trimming took 7 bases from V and 10 from J; bases not matched to a gene: 8. The germline V gene has CDR1 LGHDT and CDR2 YNNKEL (reference sequence). Written as DNA, the CDR3 is TGTGCCAGCACCCGGGACAGGGAAGGATCACCCCTCCACTTT. It codes for CASTRDREGSPLHF.

The gene calls are TRBV20-1 and TRBJ2-7, with a weak D call TRBD1 (6 bases). The CDR3 sequence is 15 residues long. V was trimmed by 6 bases and J by 6 bases, leaving 24 bases between them. Germline assignment: CDR1 DFQATT and CDR2 SNEGSKA (reference sequence). This CDR3 reads CSASLQGGLGREQYF. CDR3 sequence (DNA): TGCAGTGCCAGCCTACAGGGTGGGTTAGGCCGCGAGCAGTACTTC.

This clonotype has a count of ten or more. This rearrangement joins TRBV4-2 to TRBJ2-5, with 7 nucleotides matching TRBD2. In germline, CDR1 is LGHNA, CDR2 YNFKEQ. The CDR3 covers 13 residues. V lost 7 bases, J lost 4 bases, and 6 bases stayed unmatched. Here the CDR3 DNA reads TGTGCCAGCATGGCTAGCGGAGGAGAGACCCAGTACTTC. Residues: CASMASGGETQYF.

This chain links TRBV2 with TRBJ1-2; 8 nucleotides match TRBD1. This CDR3 comprises 14 residues. V shed 8 bases and J 4 bases; nucleotides not matched to a gene: 9. CDR1 and CDR2 (germline): SNHLY, FYNNEI. CDR3 nucleotides: TGTGCCAGCCGACATCCGGACAGGGCCTATGGCTACACCTTC. It translates to CASRHPDRAYGYTF.

The chain carries TRBV6-1 and TRBJ2-1; TRBD1 agrees at 9 bases. The junction had 7 bases not matched to a gene; V was cut back by 6 bases and J by 4 bases. The CDR3 runs 15 residues. CDR1 is MNHNS and CDR2 is SASEGT in the germline V gene. Here the CDR3 DNA reads TGTGCCAGCAGGCCCGGGACAGGGACGTACAATGAGCAGTTCTTC. This translates into CASRPGTGTYNEQFF.

The chain uses TRBV29-1 and TRBJ1-1; no definite D call. CDR1 is SQVTM, CDR2 ANQGSEA, per germline. This CDR3 contains 11 residues. With 6 bases removed from V and 6 bases from J, the gap between germline ends came to 11 bases. CDR3 bases: TGCAGCGTCGACGGGGAGCCTGAAGCTTTCTTT. Residues: CSVDGEPEAFF.

This chain connects TRBV7-2 to TRBJ2-3, with TRBD2 identical over 9 bases. The germline CDR1 and CDR2 sequences are SGHTA and FQGNSA. The length of the CDR3 is 16 residues. The ends lost 5 bases at V and 4 bases at J; junction bases unmatched: 10. CDR3 sequence: CASSEIAGAFADTQYF. The CDR3 DNA reads as TGTGCCAGCAGCGAAATAGCGGGGGCCTTCGCAGATACGCAGTATTTT.

The chain recombines TRBV20-1 with TRBJ2-3; possibly TRBD1 for D (6 bases). V was pared by 6 bases and J by 6 bases, with 16 bases between. The germline V gene encodes CDR1 DFQATT and CDR2 SNEGSKA (reference sequence). The CDR3 extends over 13 amino acids. This chain's CDR3 is CSAGKTGRDTQYF. CDR3 nucleotide sequence: TGCAGTGCCGGGAAGACAGGCAGGGATACGCAGTATTTT.

For this clonotype: A read error may produce the germline difference seen at one junction end. The rearrangement joins TRBV4-3 to TRBJ2-6; 7 nucleotides align to TRBD2. Germline V gene data show CDR1 as LGHNA and CDR2 as YSLEER. The CDR3 covers 18 residues. The DNA for the CDR3 is TGCGCCAGCAGCCAAGATATGAGGAGCGGGGTTGGGACCAACGTCCTGACTTTC. Translating gives CASSQDMRSGVGTNVLTF.